The T cell receptor beta chain described here comes from a study of blood T cell repertoires in COVID-19. V was clipped by 3 bases and J by 0 bases; unmatched bases: 4. The germline CDR1 and CDR2 sequences are MDHEN and SYDVKM. The CDR3 contains 15 residues. Some clones are missing from TCRdb's copy, which holds only in-frame ones; the method was immunoSEQ multiplex PCR. The table includes about 310,000 clones, roughly 91% detected once. The specimen was peripheral blood. The rearrangement joins TRBV28 to TRBJ2-7; 8 bases line up with TRBD1. The source of this sequence is a man aged 45 to 65 with active or convalescent COVID-19. The CDR3 DNA reads as TGTGCCAGCAGTTTCCAGGGGGCCCTCTCCTACGAGCAGTACTTC. Its translation is CASSFQGALSYEQYF.